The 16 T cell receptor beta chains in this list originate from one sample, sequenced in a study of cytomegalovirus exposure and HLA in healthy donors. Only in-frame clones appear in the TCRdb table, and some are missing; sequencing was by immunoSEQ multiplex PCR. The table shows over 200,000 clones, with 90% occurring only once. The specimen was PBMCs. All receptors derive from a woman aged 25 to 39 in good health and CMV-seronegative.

CDR3 in amino acids: CSAQPYGYTF. The CDR3 DNA reads as TGCAGTGCTCAACCCTATGGCTACACCTTC. This chain joins TRBV20-1 and TRBJ1-2; unclear D gene. CDR3 length equals 10 residues. Germline V gene data show CDR1 as DFQATT and CDR2 as SNEGSKA (reference sequence). V lost 5 bases and J 4 bases, leaving 5 bases between the germline ends.

Here the CDR3 reads CASSRDGTGYRGTEAFF. CDR3 in DNA: TGCGCCAGCAGCCGAGACGGGACAGGGTATCGGGGGACTGAAGCTTTCTTT. V is TRBV4-1 and J is TRBJ1-1, with 9 bases aligning to TRBD1. CDR1 is MGHRA and CDR2 is YSYEKL in the germline V gene. The CDR3 length is 17 residues. V lost 4 bases and J lost 5; bases outside the gene matches: 14.

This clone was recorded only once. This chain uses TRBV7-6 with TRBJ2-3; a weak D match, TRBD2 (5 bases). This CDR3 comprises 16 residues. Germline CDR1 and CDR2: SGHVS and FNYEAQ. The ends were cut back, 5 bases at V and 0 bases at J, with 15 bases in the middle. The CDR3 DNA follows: TGTGCCAGCAGCCCCCGTTCTGGCGGGAGCACAGATACGCAGTATTTT. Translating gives CASSPRSGGSTDTQYF.

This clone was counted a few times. DNA of the CDR3: TGCGCCAGCAGCGTCACTAGCGGGAGTTATACCGGGGAGCTGTTTTTT. Its translation is CASSVTSGSYTGELFF. This chain connects TRBV5-1 to TRBJ2-2; 11 nucleotides match TRBD2. The CDR3 covers 16 residues. Germline CDR1 SGHRS, CDR2 YFSETQ. V dropped 4 bases and J dropped 5; count of bases not matched to a gene: 7. The variable domain in full, completed from reference TRBV5-1 and TRBJ2-2, reads KAGVTQTPRYLIKTRGQQVTLSCSPISGHRSVSWYQQTPGQGLQFLFEYFSETQRNKGNFPGRFSGRQFSNSRSEMNVSTLELGDSALYLCASSVTSGSYTGELFFGEGSRLTVL.

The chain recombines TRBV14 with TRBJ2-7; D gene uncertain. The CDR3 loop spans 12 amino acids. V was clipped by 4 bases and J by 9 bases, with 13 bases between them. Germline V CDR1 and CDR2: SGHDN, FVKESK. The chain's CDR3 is CASSPNSRGQYF. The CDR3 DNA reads TGTGCCAGCAGCCCCAATTCTCGCGGGCAGTACTTC.

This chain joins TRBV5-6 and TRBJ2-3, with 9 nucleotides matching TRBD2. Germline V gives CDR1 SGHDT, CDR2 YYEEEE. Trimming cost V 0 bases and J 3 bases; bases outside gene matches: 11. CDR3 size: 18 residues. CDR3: CASSLELGYAGGTDTQYF. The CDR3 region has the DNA TGTGCCAGCAGCTTGGAGTTGGGGTATGCGGGAGGGACAGATACGCAGTATTTT.

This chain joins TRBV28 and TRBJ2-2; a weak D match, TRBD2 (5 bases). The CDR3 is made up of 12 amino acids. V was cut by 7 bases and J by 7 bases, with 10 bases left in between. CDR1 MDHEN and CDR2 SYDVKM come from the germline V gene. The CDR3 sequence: CASNEGNGELFF. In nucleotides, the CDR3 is TGTGCCAGCAATGAGGGAAACGGGGAGCTGTTTTTT.

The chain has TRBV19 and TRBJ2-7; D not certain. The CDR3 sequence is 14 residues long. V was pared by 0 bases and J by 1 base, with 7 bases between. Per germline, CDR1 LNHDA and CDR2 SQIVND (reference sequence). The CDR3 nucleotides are TGTGCCAGTAGTATAGAGGACGGATCCTACGAGCAGTACTTC. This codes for CASSIEDGSYEQYF.

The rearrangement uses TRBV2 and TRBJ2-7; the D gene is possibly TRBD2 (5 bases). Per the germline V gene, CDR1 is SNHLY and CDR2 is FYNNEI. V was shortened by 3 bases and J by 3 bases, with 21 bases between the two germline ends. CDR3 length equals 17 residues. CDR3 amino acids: CASSEEGGGAPIYEQYF. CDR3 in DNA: TGTGCCAGCAGTGAGGAAGGCGGAGGCGCCCCGATCTACGAGCAGTACTTC.

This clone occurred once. Written as DNA, the CDR3 is TGCGCCAGCGCCGCGGAACCAACAGGGGCAGGATCAGGGGAGCAGTACTTC. This sequence encodes CASAAEPTGAGSGEQYF. V usage is TRBV5-1 and J usage is TRBJ2-7; TRBD1 matches at 7 bases. J lost 7 bases, V lost 7 bases, and 23 bases had no gene match. Germline V CDR1 and CDR2: SGHRS, YFSETQ. The CDR3 extends over 17 amino acids.

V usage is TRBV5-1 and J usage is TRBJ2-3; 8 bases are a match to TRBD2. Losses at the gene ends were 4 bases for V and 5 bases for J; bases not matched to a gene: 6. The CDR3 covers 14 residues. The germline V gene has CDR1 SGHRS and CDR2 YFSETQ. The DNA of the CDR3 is TGCGCCAGCAGCCGGGAGGGCCCCAGAGATACGCAGTATTTT. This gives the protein CASSREGPRDTQYF.

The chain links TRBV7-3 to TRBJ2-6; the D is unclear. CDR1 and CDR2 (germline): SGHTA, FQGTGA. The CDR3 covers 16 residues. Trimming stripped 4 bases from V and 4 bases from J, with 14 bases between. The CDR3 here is CASSSGIGAGANVLTF. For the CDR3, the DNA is TGTGCCAGCAGCTCTGGGATAGGTGCCGGGGCCAACGTCCTGACTTTC.

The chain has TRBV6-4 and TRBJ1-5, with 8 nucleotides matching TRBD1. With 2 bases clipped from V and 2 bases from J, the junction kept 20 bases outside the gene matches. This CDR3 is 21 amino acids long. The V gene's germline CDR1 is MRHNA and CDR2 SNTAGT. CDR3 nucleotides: TGTGCCAGCAGTGACCCTTACGGCGTTCCGACAGGGGAGCTCGGCAATCAGCCCCAGCATTTT. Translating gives CASSDPYGVPTGELGNQPQHF.

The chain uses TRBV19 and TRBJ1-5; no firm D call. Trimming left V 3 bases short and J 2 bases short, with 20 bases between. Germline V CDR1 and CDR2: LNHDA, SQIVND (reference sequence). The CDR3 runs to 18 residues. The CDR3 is CASSIGWVGQERNQPQHF. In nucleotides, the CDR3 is TGTGCCAGTAGTATCGGATGGGTCGGGCAGGAACGCAATCAGCCCCAGCATTTT.

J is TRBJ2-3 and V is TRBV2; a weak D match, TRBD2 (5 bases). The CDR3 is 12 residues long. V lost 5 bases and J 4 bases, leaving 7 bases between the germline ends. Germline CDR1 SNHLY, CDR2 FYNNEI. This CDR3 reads CASSTSADTQYF. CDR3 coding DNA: TGTGCCAGCAGTACTAGTGCAGATACGCAGTATTTT.

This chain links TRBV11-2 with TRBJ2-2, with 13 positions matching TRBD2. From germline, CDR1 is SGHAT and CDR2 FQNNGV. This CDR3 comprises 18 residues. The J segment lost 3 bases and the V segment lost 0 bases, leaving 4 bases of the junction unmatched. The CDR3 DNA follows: TGTGCCAGCAGCTTAGATGTAACTAGCGGGAGGGACACCGGGGAGCTGTTTTTT. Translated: CASSLDVTSGRDTGELFF.